Listed below are T cell receptor beta chains from one sample, sequenced in a study of T cell responses to AZD1222 COVID-19 vaccine. Measured with immunoSEQ multiplex PCR; TCRdb has only the in-frame clones, and not every one. In the table there are 120,000 to 150,000 clones, about 88% of which are singletons. Here the sequenced sample was peripheral blood, taken 28 days after the second AZD1222 dose. Receptor source: an adult who received the AZD1222 COVID-19 vaccine. Each CDR3 is given with its conserved first and last residue. Fields, in order: V gene, D gene, clone size, J gene, CDR3 DNA, CDR3 protein. A D gene is named only where the DNA matches it firmly. Clone size, where shown, is once, few, many, or a class for clones that have expanded.

>TRBV6-1|TRBD1|NA|TRBJ2-7
TGTGCCAGCAGTGAACCGGGACAGGTAATCTACGAGCAGTACTTC
CASSEPGQVIYEQYF
>TRBV7-2|NA|NA|TRBJ1-2
TGTGCCAGCAGTTGGTACGGACAGACGACCTATGGCTACACCTTC
CASSWYGQTTYGYTF
>TRBV2|NA|NA|TRBJ1-6
TGTGCCAGCACATTGGAGGGTTTTACCTATAATTCACCCCTCCACTTT
CASTLEGFTYNSPLHF
>TRBV9|TRBD1|NA|TRBJ1-3
TGTGCCAGCAGCCCCCGGACAGGCTCTGGAAACACCATATATTTT
CASSPRTGSGNTIYF
>TRBV12-3/TRBV12-4|NA|NA|TRBJ1-2
TGTGCCAGCACTCCTATATTCTATGGCTACACCTTC
CASTPIFYGYTF
>TRBV6-5|NA|NA|TRBJ2-1
TGTGCCAGCATCTTGGCAAGGGGACTCTACAATGAGCAGTTCTTC
CASILARGLYNEQFF
>TRBV5-1|NA|NA|TRBJ1-6
TGCGCCAGCAGCTCCAGCACGGGACTCCCTTCGAGCTCCTATAATTCACCCCTCCACTTT
CASSSSTGLPSSSYNSPLHF
>TRBV25-1|NA|NA|TRBJ1-3
TGTGCCAGCAGTGACACGGGGGCGCGAGGAAACACCATATATTTT
CASSDTGARGNTIYF
>TRBV7-9|TRBD2|NA|TRBJ2-7
TGTGCCAGCAGCTTAGGACTAGCGGGAGTCGGCGAGCAGTACTTC
CASSLGLAGVGEQYF
>TRBV7-9|NA|few|TRBJ1-5
TGTGCCAGCAGCTATAGCGGTCAGCCCCAGCATTTT
CASSYSGQPQHF
>TRBV24-1|NA|NA|TRBJ2-3
TGTGCCACCAGTGACCATAGCTCACGCACAGATACGCAGTATTTT
CATSDHSSRTDTQYF
>TRBV28|TRBD2|NA|TRBJ2-3
TGTGCCAGCAGTTTTCCGGGGGGAGAGGGAGATACGCAGTATTTT
CASSFPGGEGDTQYF
>TRBV28|NA|NA|TRBJ1-5
TGTGCCAGCAGTTACATGGGACGTTCTAGCAATCAGCCCCAGCATTTT
CASSYMGRSSNQPQHF
>TRBV4-2|NA|NA|TRBJ1-5
TGTGCCAGCAGCCAAGATTATGCGGGGAACAATCAGCCCCAGCATTTT
CASSQDYAGNNQPQHF
>TRBV7-3|NA|NA|TRBJ2-3
TGTGCCAGCAGCTTCGTGGCGTCTAGCACAGATACGCAGTATTTT
CASSFVASSTDTQYF